The 29 T cell receptor beta chains below were found in one sample sequenced in a study of blood T cell repertoires in COVID-19. Sequencing used immunoSEQ multiplex PCR; TCRdb keeps in-frame clones, though not all of them. This table holds about 76,000 clones, 80% found once. Sequencing used peripheral blood. These receptor sequences come from a human donor in a cohort sampled during active COVID-19.

J is TRBJ2-3 and V is TRBV2; TRBD2 matches at 11 bases. The trim removed 5 bases at V and 4 bases at J, leaving 5 bases unmatched. The germline CDR1 and CDR2 sequences are SNHLY and FYNNEI. The length of the CDR3 is 15 residues. The CDR3 reads CASSLLAGAADTQYF. CDR3 nucleotide sequence: TGTGCCAGCAGTCTACTAGCGGGAGCGGCAGATACGCAGTATTTT.

The J gene is TRBJ1-2, the V gene TRBV4-3; D may be TRBD1 (5 bases). The CDR3 contains 14 residues. V lost 1 base, J lost 2 bases, and 8 bases lay in between. Germline V lookup: CDR1 LGHNA, CDR2 YSLEER. The CDR3 DNA reads TGCGCCAGCAGCCAAGGGGGGGGGAACTATGGCTACACCTTC. Protein: CASSQGGGNYGYTF.

This sequence joins TRBV4-3 and TRBJ2-2; D is perhaps TRBD1 (5 bases). The CDR3 sequence is 16 residues long. Germline CDR1 LGHNA, CDR2 YSLEER. V lost 0 bases, J lost 1 base, and 9 bases lay in between. CDR3 region: CASSQEARVNTGELFF. DNA of the CDR3: TGCGCCAGCAGCCAAGAGGCCAGGGTGAACACCGGGGAGCTGTTTTTT.

This clone was counted only a few times. This chain connects TRBV7-8 to TRBJ2-1, with a weak D call TRBD1 (5 bases). CDR1 and CDR2 (germline): SGHVS, FQNEAQ. Trimming left V 4 bases short and J 12 bases short, with 22 bases between. The CDR3 is 15 amino acids. The CDR3 sequence: CASSSGRQRQHGQFF. CDR3 nucleotides: TGTGCCAGCAGCTCCGGTAGACAACGACAGCATGGGCAGTTCTTC.

The rearrangement links TRBV7-9 to TRBJ1-4; 9 positions match TRBD1. This CDR3 spans 14 amino acids. CDR1 is SEHNR, CDR2 FQNEAQ, per germline (reference sequence). V was clipped by 5 bases and J by 7 bases; unmatched bases: 5. CDR3 sequence (DNA): TGTGCCAGCAGCATACAGGGGGCGGGTGAAAAACTGTTTTTT. It is translated as CASSIQGAGEKLFF.

The V gene is TRBV28, the J gene TRBJ2-5; 9 bases line up with TRBD2. Trimming removed 3 bases from V and 5 bases from J; junction bases left unmatched: 7. The CDR3 sequence is 15 residues long. CDR1 is MDHEN, CDR2 SYDVKM, per germline. As DNA, the CDR3 is TGTGCCAGCAGTTTTTGGACTAGCGTTTCGGAGACCCAGTACTTC. This sequence encodes CASSFWTSVSETQYF.

This clone was seen a handful of times. The chain uses TRBV28 and TRBJ1-1, with 7 nucleotides matching TRBD1. The junction had 15 bases not matched to a gene; V was cut back by 6 bases and J by 11 bases. The CDR3 runs to 14 residues. The germline V gene encodes CDR1 MDHEN and CDR2 SYDVKM. The CDR3 protein is CASRPRGWAAWAFF. CDR3 DNA sequence: TGTGCCAGCAGGCCCAGGGGGTGGGCGGCGTGGGCTTTCTTT.

The chain couples TRBV7-8 to TRBJ2-5; 7 positions match TRBD1. Germline assignment: CDR1 SGHVS and CDR2 FQNEAQ. Losses at the gene ends were 4 bases for V and 0 bases for J; bases not matched to a gene: 5. The CDR3 is made up of 15 amino acids. Here the CDR3 reads CASSSHRGHQETQYF. The CDR3 region has the DNA TGTGCCAGCAGCTCCCACAGGGGCCACCAAGAGACCCAGTACTTC.

The chain carries TRBV18 and TRBJ1-6, with 8 positions matching TRBD1. The V gene's germline CDR1 is KGHSH and CDR2 LQKENI. The CDR3 runs to 14 residues. Trimming removed 4 bases from V and 5 bases from J; junction bases left unmatched: 1. CDR3 bases: TGTGCCAGCTCACTGACAGGGGATAATTCACCCCTCCACTTT. It codes for CASSLTGDNSPLHF.

The chain uses TRBV4-3 and TRBJ1-2; 8 bases match TRBD1. This CDR3 region has 15 residues. Trimming took 0 bases from V and 3 from J; bases not matched to a gene: 3. Germline loops: CDR1 LGHNA, CDR2 YSLEER. The CDR3 sequence: CASSQDQGQDYGYTF. The CDR3 DNA is TGCGCCAGCAGCCAAGATCAGGGACAGGACTATGGCTACACCTTC.

In this sample, this clone turned up a few times. V usage is TRBV2 and J usage is TRBJ2-2; 7 bases line up with TRBD2. Unmatched junction bases numbered 7, after V lost 5 bases and J lost 7 bases. CDR1 and CDR2 (germline): SNHLY, FYNNEI. The CDR3 is 14 residues long. The CDR3 DNA is TGTGCCAGCAGTCTAGCGGCCCCCGTCGGGGAGCTGTTTTTT. Translating gives CASSLAAPVGELFF.

The rearrangement links TRBV10-1 to TRBJ1-1, with D possibly being TRBD1 (5 bases). This CDR3 is built from 16 residues. The V end was cut by 3 bases, the J end by 7 bases, with 21 bases between. Germline CDR1 and CDR2: WNHNN and SYGVQD (reference sequence). The CDR3 DNA reads as TGCGCCAGCAGTGAAACGAAGGGTGGGGGGGGGATTGAAGCTTTCTTT. The encoded protein is CASSETKGGGGIEAFF.

J is TRBJ2-3 and V is TRBV3-1 (or the pseudogene TRBV3-2); 7 bases are shared with TRBD2. Germline trimming cut 5 bases from V and 5 bases from J; bases unmatched to any gene: 7. Germline lookup yields CDR1 LGHDT and CDR2 YNNKEL (reference sequence). The CDR3 covers 14 residues. CDR3 region: CASSESGAGDTQYF. The CDR3 DNA reads TGTGCCAGCAGCGAGAGCGGGGCGGGAGATACGCAGTATTTT.

This chain links TRBV19 with TRBJ2-1; no clear D gene. With 3 bases removed from V and 7 bases from J, the gap between germline ends came to 16 bases. This CDR3 has 15 residues. Germline V gene lookup returns CDR1 LNHDA and CDR2 SQIVND (reference sequence). The CDR3 here is CASSIELLRMNEQFF. The CDR3 region has the DNA TGTGCCAGTAGTATTGAGCTCCTTAGAATGAATGAGCAGTTCTTC.

The chain employs TRBV7-2 and TRBJ2-2, with a weak D call TRBD1 (7 bases). The CDR3 covers 15 residues. The germline gives CDR1 SGHTA, CDR2 FQGNSA. V lost 0 bases and J lost 8, with 13 bases in between. The CDR3 loop is CASSLARGVAGELFF. In DNA, the CDR3 is TGTGCCAGCAGCTTAGCCAGGGGGGTGGCTGGGGAGCTGTTTTTT.

V and J are TRBV10-2 and TRBJ1-2; D is uncertain. Germline V gene data show CDR1 as WSHSY and CDR2 as SAAADI. Trimming left V 4 bases short and J 2 bases short, with 8 bases between. This CDR3 comprises 13 residues. The chain's CDR3 is CASSARENYGYTF. The CDR3 DNA reads TGCGCCAGCAGTGCGAGGGAGAACTATGGCTACACCTTC.

The chain employs TRBV30 and TRBJ2-5, with D unresolved. Trimming cost V 3 bases and J 3 bases, with 11 bases left between them. The CDR3 spans 13 residues. Germline V gene sequence: CDR1 GTSNPN, CDR2 SVGIG (reference sequence). CDR3 DNA: TGTGCCTGGAGCCAGACCAGGAAAGAGACCCAGTACTTC. Translating it yields CAWSQTRKETQYF.

This sequence joins TRBV28 and TRBJ1-1; D remains ambiguous. V gave up 2 bases and J gave up 3 bases, with 4 bases separating them. Germline V lookup: CDR1 MDHEN, CDR2 SYDVKM. The CDR3 is 12 amino acids. CDR3 in DNA: TGTGCCAGCAGTTTACTACACACTGAAGCTTTCTTT. Residues: CASSLLHTEAFF.

On this clone itself: The same CDR3 arises from other DNA sequences in this sample as well. This chain uses TRBV3-1 (or the pseudogene TRBV3-2) with TRBJ2-5; D is possibly TRBD2 (5 bases). CDR3 length: 12 amino acids. The germline V and J ends were trimmed by 3 bases and 3 bases, with 5 bases remaining between them. CDR1 is LGHDT, CDR2 YNNKEL, per germline (reference sequence). The CDR3 loop is CASSHGEETQYF. In nucleotides, the CDR3 is TGTGCCAGCAGCCACGGGGAAGAGACCCAGTACTTC.

The genes are TRBV6-5 and TRBJ2-5, with D possibly matching TRBD1 (5 bases). Looked up from germline, CDR1 is MNHEY and CDR2 is SVGAGI. V lost 2 bases and J 1 base, leaving 8 bases between the germline ends. CDR3 length equals 14 residues. The CDR3 coding sequence is TGTGCCAGCAGTTACGTGGGGCCCCAAGAGACCCAGTACTTC. Amino acids: CASSYVGPQETQYF.

In this sample, this clone turned up a few times. The chain combines TRBV11-2 with TRBJ2-7, with 10 bases matching TRBD2. The CDR3 length is 15 residues. V lost 5 bases to trimming and J lost 3 bases; unmatched junction nucleotides: 7. Germline-derived CDR1 and CDR2 are SGHAT and FQNNGV. CDR3 bases: TGTGCCAGCAGCCAGGGGGTAGCGGGGGGCTACGAGCAGTACTTC. This translates into CASSQGVAGGYEQYF.

The V gene is TRBV7-2, the J gene TRBJ2-2; D possibly corresponds to TRBD1 (5 bases). There are 14 residues in the CDR3. Germline V gene sequence: CDR1 SGHTA, CDR2 FQGNSA. Deletions cut 6 bases from V and 1 base from J, with 9 bases between. The CDR3, as DNA: TGTGCCAGCAGGACCGGACAGAACACCGGGGAGCTGTTTTTT. The encoded protein is CASRTGQNTGELFF.

This clone appeared a single time. The chain employs TRBV7-8 and TRBJ2-2; no clear D gene. The CDR3 spans 15 residues. The germline V and J ends were trimmed by 1 base and 0 bases, with 6 bases remaining between them. Germline lookup yields CDR1 SGHVS and CDR2 FQNEAQ. This CDR3 reads CASSLVPANTGELFF. As DNA, the CDR3 is TGTGCCAGCAGCTTAGTCCCCGCGAACACCGGGGAGCTGTTTTTT.

This chain connects TRBV18 to TRBJ1-6, with D uncertain. Trimming took 3 bases from V and 0 from J, leaving 15 bases between them. The CDR3 loop spans 18 amino acids. Germline CDR1 KGHSH, CDR2 LQKENI. CDR3 sequence: CASSPARRKSSYNSPLHF. CDR3 sequence (DNA): TGTGCCAGCTCACCGGCTCGCCGAAAAAGCTCCTATAATTCACCCCTCCACTTT.

This chain connects TRBV7-2 to TRBJ2-1, with 12 bases fitting TRBD2. The CDR3 is 15 residues long. J lost 10 bases, V lost 1 base, and 5 bases had no gene match. Germline V CDR1 and CDR2: SGHTA, FQGNSA. In DNA, the CDR3 is TGTGCCAGCAGCTTAGGGTCTAGCGGGGGGGCCGAGCAGTTCTTC. The encoded protein is CASSLGSSGGAEQFF.

V is TRBV18 and J is TRBJ2-3, with no clear D. The CDR3 has 15 amino acids. V lost 3 bases, J lost 0 bases, and 10 bases lay in between. The germline gives CDR1 KGHSH, CDR2 LQKENI. CDR3 bases: TGTGCCAGCTCACCCCAGGTCGCTAGCACAGATACGCAGTATTTT. Translation: CASSPQVASTDTQYF.

The chain uses TRBV7-3 and TRBJ2-1; 7 bases agree with TRBD2. CDR3 size: 13 residues. Germline CDR1 SGHTA, CDR2 FQGTGA. The V segment lost 5 bases and the J segment 7 bases; nucleotides outside the gene matches: 5. CDR3 region: CASSHRLANEQFF. CDR3 DNA: TGTGCCAGCAGCCATCGACTAGCTAATGAGCAGTTCTTC.

The chain recombines TRBV27 with TRBJ2-7; 9 bases are shared with TRBD1. Looked up from germline, CDR1 is MNHEY and CDR2 is SMNVEV (reference sequence). The V segment lost 7 bases and the J segment 4 bases; nucleotides outside the gene matches: 5. The CDR3 runs to 13 residues. CDR3 DNA sequence: TGTGCCAGCAACGGACAGGGGAAGTACGAGCAGTACTTC. It translates to CASNGQGKYEQYF.

The chain employs TRBV9 and TRBJ2-1; 11 bases match TRBD2. The germline gives CDR1 SGDLS, CDR2 YYNGEE. The CDR3 contains 15 residues. Trimming at V came to 5 bases and at J to 9 bases, leaving 10 bases not matched to a gene. DNA for the CDR3: TGTGCCAGCAGTAGCGGGAGGGCCCGTTTGTTTGAGCAGTTCTTC. It encodes CASSSGRARLFEQFF.